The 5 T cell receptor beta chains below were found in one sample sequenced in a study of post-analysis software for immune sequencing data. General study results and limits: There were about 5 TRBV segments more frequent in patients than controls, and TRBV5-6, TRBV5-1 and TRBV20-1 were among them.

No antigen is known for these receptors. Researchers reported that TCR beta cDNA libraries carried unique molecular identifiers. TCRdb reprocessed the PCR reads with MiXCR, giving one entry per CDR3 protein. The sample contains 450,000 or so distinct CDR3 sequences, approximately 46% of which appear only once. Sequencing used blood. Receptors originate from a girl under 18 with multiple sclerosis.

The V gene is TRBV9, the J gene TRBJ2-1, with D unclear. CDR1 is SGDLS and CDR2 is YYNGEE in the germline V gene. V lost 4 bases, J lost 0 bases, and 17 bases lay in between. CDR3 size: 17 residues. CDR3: CASSSKGLGSSYNEQFF. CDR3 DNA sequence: TGTGCCAGCAGCAGTAAAGGGCTAGGAAGCTCCTACAATGAGCAGTTCTTC. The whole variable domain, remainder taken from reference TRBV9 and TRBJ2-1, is DSGVTQTPKHLITATGQRVTLRCSPRSGDLSVYWYQQSLDQGLQFLIQYYNGEERAKGNILERFSAQQFPDLHSELNLSSLELGDSALYFCASSSKGLGSSYNEQFFGPGTRLTVL.

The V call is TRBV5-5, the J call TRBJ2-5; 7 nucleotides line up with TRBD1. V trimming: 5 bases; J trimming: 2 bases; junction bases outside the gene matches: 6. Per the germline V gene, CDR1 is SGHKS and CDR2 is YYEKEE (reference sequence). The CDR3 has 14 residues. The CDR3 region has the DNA TGTGCCAGCAGAGGACAGGTCACTCAAGAGACCCAGTACTTC. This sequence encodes CASRGQVTQETQYF.

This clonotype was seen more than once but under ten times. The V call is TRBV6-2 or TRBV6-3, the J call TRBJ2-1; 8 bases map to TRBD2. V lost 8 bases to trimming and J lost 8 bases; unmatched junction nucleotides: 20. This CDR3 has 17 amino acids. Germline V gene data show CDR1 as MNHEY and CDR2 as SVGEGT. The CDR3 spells CASRPGASGRRLDEQFF. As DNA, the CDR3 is TGTGCCAGCCGCCCCGGGGCTAGCGGGCGTAGGCTTGATGAGCAGTTCTTC.

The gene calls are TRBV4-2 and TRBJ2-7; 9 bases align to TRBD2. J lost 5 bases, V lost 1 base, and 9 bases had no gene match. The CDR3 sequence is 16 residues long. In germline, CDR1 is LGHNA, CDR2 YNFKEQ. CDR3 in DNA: TGTGCCAGCAGCCAAGGTCCCAGCGGGAGGTCTGACGAGCAGTACTTC. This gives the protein CASSQGPSGRSDEQYF.

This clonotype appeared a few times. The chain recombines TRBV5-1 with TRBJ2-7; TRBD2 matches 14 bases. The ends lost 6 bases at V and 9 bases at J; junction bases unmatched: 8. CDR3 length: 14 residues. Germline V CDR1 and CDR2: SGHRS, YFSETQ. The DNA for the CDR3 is TGCGCCAGCACCCCCGGGACTAGCGGGAGATCGCAGTACTTC. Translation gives CASTPGTSGRSQYF.